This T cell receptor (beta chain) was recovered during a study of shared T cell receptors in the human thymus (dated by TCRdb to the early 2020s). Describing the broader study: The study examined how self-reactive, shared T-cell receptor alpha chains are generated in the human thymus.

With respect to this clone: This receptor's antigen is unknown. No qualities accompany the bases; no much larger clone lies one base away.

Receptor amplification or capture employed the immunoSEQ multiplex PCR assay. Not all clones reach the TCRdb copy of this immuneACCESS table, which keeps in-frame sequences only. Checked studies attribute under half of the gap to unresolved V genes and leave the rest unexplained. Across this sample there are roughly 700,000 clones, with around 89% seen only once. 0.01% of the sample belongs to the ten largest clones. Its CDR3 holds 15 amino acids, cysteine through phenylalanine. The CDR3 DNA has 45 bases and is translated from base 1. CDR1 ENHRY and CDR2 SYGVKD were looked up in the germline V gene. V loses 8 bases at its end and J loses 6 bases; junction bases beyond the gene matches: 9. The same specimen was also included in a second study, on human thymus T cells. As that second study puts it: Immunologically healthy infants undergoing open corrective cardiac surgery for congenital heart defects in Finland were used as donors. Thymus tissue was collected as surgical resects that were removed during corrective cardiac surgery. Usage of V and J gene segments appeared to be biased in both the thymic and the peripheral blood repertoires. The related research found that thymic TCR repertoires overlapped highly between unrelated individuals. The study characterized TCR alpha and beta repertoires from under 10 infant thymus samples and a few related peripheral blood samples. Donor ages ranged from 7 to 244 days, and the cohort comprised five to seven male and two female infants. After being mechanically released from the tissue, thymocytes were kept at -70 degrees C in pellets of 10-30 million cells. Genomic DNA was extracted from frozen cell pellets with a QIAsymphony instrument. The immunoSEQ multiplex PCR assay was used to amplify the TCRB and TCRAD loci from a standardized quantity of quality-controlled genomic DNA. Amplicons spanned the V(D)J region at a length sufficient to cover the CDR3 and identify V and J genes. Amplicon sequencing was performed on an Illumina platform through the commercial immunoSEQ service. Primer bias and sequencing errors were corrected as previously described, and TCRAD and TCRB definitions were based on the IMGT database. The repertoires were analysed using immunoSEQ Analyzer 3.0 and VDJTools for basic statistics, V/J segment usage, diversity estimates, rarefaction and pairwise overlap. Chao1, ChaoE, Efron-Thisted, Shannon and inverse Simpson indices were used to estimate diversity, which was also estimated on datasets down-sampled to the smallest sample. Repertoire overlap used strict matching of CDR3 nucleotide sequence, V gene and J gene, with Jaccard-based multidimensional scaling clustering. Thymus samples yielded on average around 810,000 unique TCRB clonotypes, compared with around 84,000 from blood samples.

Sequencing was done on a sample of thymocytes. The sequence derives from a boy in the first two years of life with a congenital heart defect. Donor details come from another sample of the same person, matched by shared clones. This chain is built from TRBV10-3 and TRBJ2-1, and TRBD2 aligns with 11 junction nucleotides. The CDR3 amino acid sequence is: CAIGSRTSGPNEQFF. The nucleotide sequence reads TGTGCCATCGGGTCCCGGACTAGCGGGCCCAATGAGCAGTTCTTC.